This entry features one T cell receptor (beta chain) sequence. It has no known antigen specificity. Base qualities are missing; no much larger clone stands one base away. In the prospective study, participants were 18 to 89 years old, resided in 24 geographic areas of the United States, and were enrolled through a virtual design. To assign participants to cohorts, the prospective study relied on clinical history that participants themselves reported in a screening survey and a study questionnaire. For ImmuneRACE Cohort 3, a participant was defined as recovered based on two consecutive negative NP/OP PCR tests, clearance by a healthcare professional, or resolution of symptoms. In the prospective study, whole blood, serum and a nasopharyngeal or oropharyngeal swab were collected from each participant by mobile phlebotomists. Participants in the prospective study had the option to provide additional blood draws and questionnaires over a roughly two-month period. Prospective study blood samples were shipped either frozen or at room temperature before DNA extraction.

The source of the sample is a study of blood T cell repertoires in COVID-19 (dated by TCRdb to about 2020). Turning to the overall study: The collaborator samples originated in the United States, Italy and Spain and spanned the acute and convalescent phases of COVID-19. The dataset comprised deeply sampled blood TCRbeta repertoires from subjects exposed to, actively infected with, or recovered from COVID-19. A de-identified subject ID, COVID-19 status, age in years and sex were almost always included in the sample metadata. Where available, HLA class I and class II types were taken from metadata supplied by the sample provider and were not determined by assay-based typing. The prospective study material was composed of cDNA or gDNA derived from T cells, B-cell-depleted T cells, or PBMCs. Samples were obtained from the ongoing ImmuneRACE study (first 160 participants) and from 1,254 subjects provided by 6 global collaborators. A freely available public database, intended as a resource for researchers studying the immune response to SARS-CoV-2, is where the repertoires were released.

Results and caveats for the whole study, not just this receptor: The quantity of clinical and demographic metadata differed by source and by participant and was supplied without curation.

TCRbeta CDR3 regions were amplified from genomic DNA by means of the immunoSEQ Assay, a bias-controlled multiplex PCR. On the authors' methods: The number of nucleated cells in each sample was estimated by amplification of reference gene primers within the assay. Sequence reads were collapsed and filtered to measure the absolute abundance of every unique TCRbeta CDR3 rearrangement. For each sample, productive Simpson clonality was calculated by taking the square root of Simpson's diversity index across productive rearrangements. TCRdb carries this immuneACCESS record with in-frame sequences only. Its versions omit some clonotypes, under half of them owing to an unresolved V gene in the studies checked, with the rest unexplained. For V, J and clone size, that table is used; D and trimming come from the DNA. The sample table records some 130,000 clones; 78% of these occur just once. The ten top clones hold approximately 6% of the sample.

The specimen sequenced was PBMCs or T cells enriched from blood (not recorded which). The receptor's source is a woman aged 50 to 65 who had recovered from COVID-19.

The CDR3 protein sequence reads: CASSLANSGGQETQYF. The DNA sequence is as follows: TGTGCCAGCAGCTTAGCGAATAGCGGGGGGCAAGAGACCCAGTACTTC. Here the chain combines TRBV7-7 and TRBJ2-5; 10 nucleotides in the junction match TRBD2. The CDR3 spans 16 residues, from the cysteine through the phenylalanine. The kept DNA is CDR3 alone, 48 bases in frame from the first base. The germline V gene encodes CDR1 SSHAT and CDR2 FNYEAQ (reference sequence). V is trimmed back by 0 bases and J by 2 bases, and the junction contains 3 bases that no gene match accounts for.